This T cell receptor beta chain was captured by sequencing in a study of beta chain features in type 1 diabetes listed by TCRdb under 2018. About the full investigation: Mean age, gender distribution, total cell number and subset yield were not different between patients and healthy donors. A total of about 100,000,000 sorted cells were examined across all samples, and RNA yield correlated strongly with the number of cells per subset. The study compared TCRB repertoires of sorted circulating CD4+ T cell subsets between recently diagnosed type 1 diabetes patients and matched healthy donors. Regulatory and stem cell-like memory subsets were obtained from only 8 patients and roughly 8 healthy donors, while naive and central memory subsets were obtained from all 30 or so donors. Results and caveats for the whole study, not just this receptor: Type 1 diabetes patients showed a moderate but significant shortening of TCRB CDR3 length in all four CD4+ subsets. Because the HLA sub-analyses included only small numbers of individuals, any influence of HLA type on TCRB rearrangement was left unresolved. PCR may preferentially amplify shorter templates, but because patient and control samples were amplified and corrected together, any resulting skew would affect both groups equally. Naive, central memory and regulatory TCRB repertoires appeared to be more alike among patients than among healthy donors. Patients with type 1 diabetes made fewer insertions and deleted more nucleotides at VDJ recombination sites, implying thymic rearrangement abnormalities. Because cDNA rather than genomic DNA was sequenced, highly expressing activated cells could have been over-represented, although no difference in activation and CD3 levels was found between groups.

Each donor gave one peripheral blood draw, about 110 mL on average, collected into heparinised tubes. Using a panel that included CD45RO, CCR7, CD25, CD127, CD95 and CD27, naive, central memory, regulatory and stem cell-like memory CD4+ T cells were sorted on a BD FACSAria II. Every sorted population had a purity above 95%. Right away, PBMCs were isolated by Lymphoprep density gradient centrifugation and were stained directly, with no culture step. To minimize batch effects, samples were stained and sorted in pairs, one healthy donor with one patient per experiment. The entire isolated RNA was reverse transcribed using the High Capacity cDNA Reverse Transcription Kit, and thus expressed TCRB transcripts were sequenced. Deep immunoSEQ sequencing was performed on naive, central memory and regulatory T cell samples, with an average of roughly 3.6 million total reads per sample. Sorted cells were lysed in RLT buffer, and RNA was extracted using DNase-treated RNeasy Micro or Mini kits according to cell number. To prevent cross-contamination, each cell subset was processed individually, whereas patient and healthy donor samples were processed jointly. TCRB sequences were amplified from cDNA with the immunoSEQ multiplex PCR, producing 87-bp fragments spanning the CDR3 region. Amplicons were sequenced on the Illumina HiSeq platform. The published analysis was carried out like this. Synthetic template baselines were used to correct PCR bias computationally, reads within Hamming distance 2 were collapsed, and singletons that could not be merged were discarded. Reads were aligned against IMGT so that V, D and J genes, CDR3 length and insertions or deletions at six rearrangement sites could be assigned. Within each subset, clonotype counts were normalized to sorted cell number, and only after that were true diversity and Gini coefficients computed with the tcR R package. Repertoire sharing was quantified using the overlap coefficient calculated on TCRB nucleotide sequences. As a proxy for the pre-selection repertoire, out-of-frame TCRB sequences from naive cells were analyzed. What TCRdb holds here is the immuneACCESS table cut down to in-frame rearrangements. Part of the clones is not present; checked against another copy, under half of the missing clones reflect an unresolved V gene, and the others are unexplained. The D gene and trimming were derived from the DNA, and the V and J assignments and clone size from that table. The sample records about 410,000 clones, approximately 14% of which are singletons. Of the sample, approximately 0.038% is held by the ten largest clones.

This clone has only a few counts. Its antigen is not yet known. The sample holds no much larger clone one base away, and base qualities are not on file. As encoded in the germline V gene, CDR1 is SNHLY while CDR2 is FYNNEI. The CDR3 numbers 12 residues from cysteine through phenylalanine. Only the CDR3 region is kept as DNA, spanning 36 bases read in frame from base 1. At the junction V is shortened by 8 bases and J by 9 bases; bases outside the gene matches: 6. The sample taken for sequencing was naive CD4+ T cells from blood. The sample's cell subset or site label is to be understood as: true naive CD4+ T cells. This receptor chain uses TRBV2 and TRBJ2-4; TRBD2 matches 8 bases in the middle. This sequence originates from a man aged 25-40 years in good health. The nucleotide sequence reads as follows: TGTGCCAGCCTCGGGACTAGTATCATTCAGTACTTC. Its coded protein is CASLGTSIIQYF.